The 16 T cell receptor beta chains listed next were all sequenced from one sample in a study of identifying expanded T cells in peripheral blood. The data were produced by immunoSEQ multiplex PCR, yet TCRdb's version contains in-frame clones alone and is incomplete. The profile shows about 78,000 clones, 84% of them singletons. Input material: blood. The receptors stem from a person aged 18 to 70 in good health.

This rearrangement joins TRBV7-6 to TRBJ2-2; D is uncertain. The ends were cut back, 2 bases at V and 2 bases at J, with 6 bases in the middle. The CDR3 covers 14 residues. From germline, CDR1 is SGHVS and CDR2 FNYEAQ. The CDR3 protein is CASSLIANTGELFF. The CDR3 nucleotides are TGTGCCAGCAGCTTAATAGCTAACACCGGGGAGCTGTTTTTT.

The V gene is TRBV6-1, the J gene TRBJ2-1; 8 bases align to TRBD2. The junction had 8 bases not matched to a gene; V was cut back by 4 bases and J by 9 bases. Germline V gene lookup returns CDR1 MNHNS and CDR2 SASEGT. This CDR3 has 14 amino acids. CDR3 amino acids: CASSGGLVSLEQFF. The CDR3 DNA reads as TGTGCCAGCAGTGGGGGACTAGTAAGCCTTGAGCAGTTCTTC.

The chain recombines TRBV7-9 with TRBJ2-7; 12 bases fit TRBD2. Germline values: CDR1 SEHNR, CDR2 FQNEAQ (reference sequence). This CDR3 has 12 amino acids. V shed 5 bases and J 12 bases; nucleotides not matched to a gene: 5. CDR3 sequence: CASSEGLAGPYF. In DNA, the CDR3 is TGTGCCAGCAGCGAGGGACTAGCGGGTCCGTACTTC.

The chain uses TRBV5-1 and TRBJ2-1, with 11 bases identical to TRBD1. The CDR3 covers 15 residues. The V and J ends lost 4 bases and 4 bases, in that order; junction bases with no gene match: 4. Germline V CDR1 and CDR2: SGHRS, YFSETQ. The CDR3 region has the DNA TGCGCCAGCAGCCGGGGACAGGGGGAATACAATGAGCAGTTCTTC. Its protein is CASSRGQGEYNEQFF.

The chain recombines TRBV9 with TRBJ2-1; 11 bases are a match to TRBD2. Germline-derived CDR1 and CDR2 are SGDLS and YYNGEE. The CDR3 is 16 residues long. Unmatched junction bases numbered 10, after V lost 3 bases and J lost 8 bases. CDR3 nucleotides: TGTGCCAGCAGCGCCCTGGGACTAGCGGAGAGCGATGAGCAGTTCTTC. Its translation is CASSALGLAESDEQFF.

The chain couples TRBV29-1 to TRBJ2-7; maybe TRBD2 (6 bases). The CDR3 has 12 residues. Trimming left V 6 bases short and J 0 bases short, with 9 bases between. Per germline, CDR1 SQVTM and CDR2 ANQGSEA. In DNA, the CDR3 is TGCAGCGTGGTGGAGGGCTCCTACGAGCAGTACTTC. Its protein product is CSVVEGSYEQYF.

The CDR3 DNA follows: TGTGCCAGCAGCTCGGGACAGGGAGGGTACAATGAGCAGTTCTTC. It encodes CASSSGQGGYNEQFF. This chain uses TRBV9 with TRBJ2-1; 9 bases are a match to TRBD1. Trimming cost V 4 bases and J 4 bases; bases outside gene matches: 6. Per the germline V gene, CDR1 is SGDLS and CDR2 is YYNGEE. The CDR3 covers 15 residues.

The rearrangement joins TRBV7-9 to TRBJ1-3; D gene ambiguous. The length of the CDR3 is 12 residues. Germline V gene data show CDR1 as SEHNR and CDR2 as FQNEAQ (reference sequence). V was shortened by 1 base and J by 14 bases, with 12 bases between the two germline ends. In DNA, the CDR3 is TGTGCCAGCAGCTTAGTAGTTGCCCAGTTATATTTT. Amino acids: CASSLVVAQLYF.

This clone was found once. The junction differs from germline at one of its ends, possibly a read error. As DNA, the CDR3 is TGTGCTAGCAGCCCCCTCTACCCCGCCGGTGAGCAGTTCTTC. Encoded protein: CASSPLYPAGEQFF. The chain is built from TRBV7-7 and TRBJ2-1; D gene unclear. The germline V gene encodes CDR1 SSHAT and CDR2 FNYEAQ (reference sequence). CDR3 length equals 14 residues.

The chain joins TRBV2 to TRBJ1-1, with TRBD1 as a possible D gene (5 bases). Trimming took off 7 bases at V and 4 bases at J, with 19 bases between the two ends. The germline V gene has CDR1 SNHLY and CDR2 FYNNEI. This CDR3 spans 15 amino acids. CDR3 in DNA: TGTGCCAGCATTGGGGGTGTGGGGCTCGGCACTGAAGCTTTCTTT. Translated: CASIGGVGLGTEAFF.

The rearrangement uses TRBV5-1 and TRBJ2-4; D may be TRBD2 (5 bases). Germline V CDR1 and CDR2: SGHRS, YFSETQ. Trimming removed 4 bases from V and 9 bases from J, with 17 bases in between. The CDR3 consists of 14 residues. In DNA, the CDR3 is TGCGCCAGCAGCCCGGACCAGTCTGGAGGCATTCAGTACTTC. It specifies CASSPDQSGGIQYF.

CDR3 protein: CASNPVLASNTGELFF. The CDR3 bases are TGTGCCAGCAATCCTGTACTAGCGTCGAACACCGGGGAGCTGTTTTTT. The gene calls are TRBV7-2 and TRBJ2-2; 7 nucleotides line up with TRBD2. With 7 bases clipped from V and 0 bases from J, the junction kept 8 bases outside the gene matches. Germline CDR1 reads SGHTA; CDR2 reads FQGNSA. This CDR3 spans 16 amino acids.

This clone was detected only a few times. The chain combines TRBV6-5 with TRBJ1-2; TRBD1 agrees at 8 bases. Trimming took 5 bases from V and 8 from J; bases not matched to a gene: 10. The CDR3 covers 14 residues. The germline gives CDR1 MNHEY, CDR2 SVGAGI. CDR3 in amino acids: CASSGSTGDKGYTF. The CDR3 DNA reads TGTGCCAGCAGTGGGTCGACAGGGGACAAGGGCTACACCTTC.

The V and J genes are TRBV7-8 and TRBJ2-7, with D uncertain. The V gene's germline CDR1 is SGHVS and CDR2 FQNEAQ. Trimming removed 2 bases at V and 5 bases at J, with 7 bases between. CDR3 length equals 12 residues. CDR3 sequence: CASSLNGHEQYF. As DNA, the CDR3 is TGTGCCAGCAGCTTAAACGGACACGAGCAGTACTTC.

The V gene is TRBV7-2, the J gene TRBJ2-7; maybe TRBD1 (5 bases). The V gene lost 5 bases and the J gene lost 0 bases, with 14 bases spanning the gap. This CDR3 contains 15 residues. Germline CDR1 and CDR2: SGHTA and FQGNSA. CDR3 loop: CASSPRQRSSYEQYF. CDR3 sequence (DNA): TGTGCCAGCAGCCCGAGACAGCGCTCCTCCTACGAGCAGTACTTC.

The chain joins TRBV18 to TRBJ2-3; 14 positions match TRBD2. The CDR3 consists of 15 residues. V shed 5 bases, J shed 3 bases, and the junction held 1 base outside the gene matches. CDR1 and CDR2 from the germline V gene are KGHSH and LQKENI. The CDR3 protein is CASSGLAGGTDTQYF. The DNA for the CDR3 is TGTGCCAGCTCAGGACTAGCGGGAGGTACAGATACGCAGTATTTT.